The 30 T cell receptor beta chains in this list originate from one sample, sequenced in a study of blood T cell repertoires in COVID-19. The method was immunoSEQ multiplex PCR; TCRdb's version includes in-frame clones alone and lacks a portion of them. The table lists roughly 150,000 clones, approximately 85% of them singletons. The sample taken for sequencing was peripheral blood. Receptor source: a man aged 50 to 59 with acute or convalescent COVID-19.

The chain has TRBV5-8 and TRBJ2-1; 13 positions match TRBD2. The CDR3 loop spans 15 amino acids. CDR1 SGHTS and CDR2 YDEGEE come from the germline V gene. V lost 2 bases, J lost 6 bases, and 2 bases stayed unmatched. The CDR3 sequence is CASSFGLAGVNEQFF. The CDR3 bases are TGTGCCAGCAGCTTCGGACTAGCGGGAGTCAATGAGCAGTTCTTC.

The V gene is TRBV7-9, the J gene TRBJ1-2, with D possibly matching TRBD1 (6 bases). V was cut by 2 bases and J by 4 bases, with 14 bases left in between. Germline CDR1 and CDR2: SEHNR and FQNEAQ (reference sequence). The CDR3 extends over 15 amino acids. Here the CDR3 DNA reads TGTGCCAGCAGCTTACCAGGGGCATCCTTCTATGGCTACACCTTC. It is translated as CASSLPGASFYGYTF.

The rearrangement joins TRBV18 to TRBJ2-2; D gene uncertain. Germline V gives CDR1 KGHSH, CDR2 LQKENI. CDR3 size: 14 residues. V was trimmed by 3 bases and J by 1 base, leaving 6 bases between them. The CDR3 loop is CASSPFGNTGELFF. As DNA, the CDR3 is TGTGCCAGCTCACCCTTCGGGAACACCGGGGAGCTGTTTTTT.

The rearrangement joins TRBV11-3 to TRBJ1-5; D is possibly TRBD1 (5 bases). Germline V CDR1 and CDR2: SGHNT, YENEEA. The CDR3 covers 12 residues. Trimming pared 5 bases from V and 7 bases from J, leaving 9 bases between. The chain's CDR3 is CASSVGGQPQHF. CDR3 in DNA: TGTGCCAGCAGCGTCGGGGGGCAGCCCCAGCATTTT.

The V call is TRBV28, the J call TRBJ1-5; D not resolved. This CDR3 contains 15 residues. Trimming stripped 5 bases from V and 0 bases from J, with 11 bases between. Germline CDR1 MDHEN, CDR2 SYDVKM. The CDR3, as DNA: TGTGCCAGCAGTCCCCCACTCTATAGCAATCAGCCCCAGCATTTT. Amino acid sequence: CASSPPLYSNQPQHF.

This chain connects TRBV4-1 to TRBJ2-1, with D perhaps TRBD2 (5 bases). The CDR3 has 16 residues. With 0 bases removed from V and 2 bases from J, the gap between germline ends came to 11 bases. From germline, CDR1 is MGHRA and CDR2 YSYEKL. The CDR3, as DNA: TGCGCCAGCAGCCAAGATCCGAGCGGTGCCTACAATGAGCAGTTCTTC. Its translation: CASSQDPSGAYNEQFF.

The rearrangement joins TRBV12-5 to TRBJ1-2; the D gene is possibly TRBD1 (5 bases). V shed 6 bases and J shed 2 bases, with 13 bases lying between them. The CDR3 totals 14 residues. Germline V CDR1 and CDR2: LGHNT, FRNRAP. In DNA form, the CDR3 reads TGTGCTAGTGGGTCCACAGGAAGGAACTATGGCTACACCTTC. Its translation: CASGSTGRNYGYTF.

V and J are TRBV6-4 and TRBJ2-3, with D possibly TRBD2 on 5 matching bases. Germline CDR1 MRHNA, CDR2 SNTAGT. The V end was cut by 2 bases, the J end by 0 bases, with 9 bases between. The CDR3 is made up of 15 amino acids. The CDR3 DNA reads TGTGCCAGCAGTGACGAGGGAGTTAGCACAGATACGCAGTATTTT. It specifies CASSDEGVSTDTQYF.

The chain uses TRBV30 and TRBJ2-7, with 8 bases lining up with TRBD2. Germline V gives CDR1 GTSNPN, CDR2 SVGIG (reference sequence). V dropped 7 bases and J dropped 1; count of bases not matched to a gene: 3. This CDR3 is built from 12 residues. The CDR3 here is CAFGGGSYEQYF. The CDR3 coding sequence is TGTGCCTTCGGGGGGGGTTCCTACGAGCAGTACTTC.

This sequence joins TRBV11-2 and TRBJ1-2; TRBD1 might be the D (6 bases). Germline V gives CDR1 SGHAT, CDR2 FQNNGV. The CDR3 runs 17 residues. The V end lost 1 base, the J end lost 0 bases, and 15 bases lay between the germline ends. In nucleotides, the CDR3 is TGTGCCAGCAGCTTAGCCGCGGGGGGCGCCGCTAACTATGGCTACACCTTC. As protein: CASSLAAGGAANYGYTF.

This chain links TRBV25-1 with TRBJ2-2; 8 bases match TRBD1. V dropped 10 bases and J dropped 6; count of bases not matched to a gene: 10. The CDR3 runs to 14 residues. Germline V lookup: CDR1 MGHDK, CDR2 SYGVNS. CDR3 sequence: CATGAGGSAGELFF. The CDR3 DNA sequence: TGTGCCACGGGGGCAGGGGGCTCGGCCGGGGAGCTGTTTTTT.

The gene calls are TRBV11-2 and TRBJ1-2; D is perhaps TRBD1 (5 bases). The CDR3 totals 12 residues. Germline assignment: CDR1 SGHAT and CDR2 FQNNGV. Trimming left V 6 bases short and J 7 bases short, with 12 bases between. The CDR3 coding sequence is TGTGCCAGCAGTCGTCGGGACTCTGGCTACACCTTC. It encodes CASSRRDSGYTF. Supplemented by reference TRBV11-2 and TRBJ1-2, the full variable domain reads EAGVAQSPRYKIIEKRQSVAFWCNPISGHATLYWYQQILGQGPKLLIQFQNNGVVDDSQLPKDRFSAERLKGVDSTLKIQPAKLEDSAVYLCASSRRDSGYTFGSGTRLTVV.

V gene TRBV5-5 combines with J gene TRBJ2-4, with TRBD1 as a possible D gene (7 bases). The V and J ends lost 1 base and 0 bases respectively, with 20 bases between them. Germline assignment: CDR1 SGHKS and CDR2 YYEKEE (reference sequence). The length of the CDR3 is 19 residues. CDR3 coding DNA: TGTGCCAGCAGCTTGCTTGCGGGCAGGGGGGATATAGCCAAAAACATTCAGTACTTC. This translates into CASSLLAGRGDIAKNIQYF. Combining the CDR3 with reference TRBV5-5 and TRBJ2-4 gives the whole variable domain DAGVTQSPTHLIKTRGQQVTLRCSPISGHKSVSWYQQVLGQGPQFIFQYYEKEERGRGNFPDRFSARQFPNYSSELNVNALLLGDSALYLCASSLLAGRGDIAKNIQYFGAGTRLSVL.

This chain joins TRBV29-1 and TRBJ1-2; perhaps TRBD1 as D (5 bases). The CDR3 loop spans 12 amino acids. Germline V gives CDR1 SQVTM, CDR2 ANQGSEA. V gave up 1 base and J gave up 8 bases, with 11 bases separating them. CDR3 loop: CSVEVPAGGYTF. The CDR3 bases are TGCAGCGTTGAAGTCCCGGCAGGGGGCTACACCTTC.

The rearrangement links TRBV28 to TRBJ2-1; TRBD1 agrees at 7 bases. J gave up 0 bases and V 1 base, and 6 bases lay outside the gene matches. Germline loops: CDR1 MDHEN, CDR2 SYDVKM. The CDR3 covers 17 residues. The CDR3 coding sequence is TGTGCCAGCAGTTTATCGCCGGGACAGAGCTCCTACAATGAGCAGTTCTTC. This translates into CASSLSPGQSSYNEQFF.

For the CDR3, the DNA is TGTGCCTGGAGTGACGGACTAGCGGGGGAACAAGAGACCCAGTACTTC. It specifies CAWSDGLAGEQETQYF. V gene TRBV30 combines with J gene TRBJ2-5; 13 bases line up with TRBD2. V trimming: 1 base; J trimming: 2 bases; junction bases outside the gene matches: 4. Per germline, CDR1 GTSNPN and CDR2 SVGIG (reference sequence). The CDR3 has 16 amino acids.

The chain joins TRBV7-6 to TRBJ1-5, with no clear D. The CDR3 is 13 amino acids. Germline V lookup: CDR1 SGHVS, CDR2 FNYEAQ. The germline V and J ends were trimmed by 5 bases and 4 bases, with 9 bases remaining between them. The CDR3 DNA follows: TGTGCCAGCAGCCCCAGCGGAAATCAGCCCCAGCATTTT. It yields the protein CASSPSGNQPQHF. The entire variable domain, with the rest obtained from reference TRBV7-6 and TRBJ1-5, is as follows: GAGVSQSPRYKVTKRGQDVALRCDPISGHVSLYWYRQALGQGPEFLTYFNYEAQQDKSGLPNDRFSAERPEGSISTLTIQRTEQRDSAMYRCASSPSGNQPQHFGDGTRLSIL.

The V and J genes are TRBV10-3 and TRBJ2-1, with D possibly matching TRBD2 (5 bases). Germline lookup yields CDR1 ENHRY and CDR2 SYGVKD. Trimming pared 8 bases from V and 7 bases from J, leaving 9 bases between. CDR3 length: 11 amino acids. CDR3 sequence (DNA): TGTGCCATCCTAGCCTTGAATGAGCAGTTCTTC. Translated, it gives CAILALNEQFF.

The chain joins TRBV5-6 to TRBJ1-4; the D is unclear. With 7 bases removed from V and 8 bases from J, the gap between germline ends came to 12 bases. Germline CDR1 reads SGHDT; CDR2 reads YYEEEE. The CDR3 consists of 12 residues. CDR3: CASQRWREKLFF. Here the CDR3 DNA reads TGTGCCAGCCAAAGGTGGCGGGAAAAACTGTTTTTT.

The J gene is TRBJ1-2, the V gene TRBV5-4; D unclear. CDR3 length: 13 amino acids. Germline assignment: CDR1 SGHNT and CDR2 YYREEE (reference sequence). V shed 2 bases and J shed 5 bases, with 10 bases lying between them. This CDR3 reads CASSFSGNYGYTF. Here the CDR3 DNA reads TGTGCCAGCAGCTTCTCCGGTAATTATGGCTACACCTTC.

J is TRBJ1-1 and V is TRBV6-5; 9 bases are shared with TRBD1. V dropped 10 bases and J dropped 2; count of bases not matched to a gene: 5. The CDR3 has 13 amino acids. Germline V gene sequence: CDR1 MNHEY, CDR2 SVGAGI. The CDR3 coding sequence is TGTGCCACCAGGACAGGGGAAAACACTGAAGCTTTCTTT. Amino acid sequence: CATRTGENTEAFF.

This clone was counted only a few times. The chain has TRBV24-1 and TRBJ1-1; D is unresolved. V was clipped by 0 bases and J by 5 bases, with 12 bases between them. There are 15 residues in the CDR3. Germline CDR1 KGHDR, CDR2 SFDVKD. The CDR3 region is CATSDLRVEGTEAFF. CDR3 bases: TGTGCCACCAGTGATTTGAGGGTTGAGGGTACTGAAGCTTTCTTT.

The genes are TRBV28 and TRBJ1-1; 7 bases align to TRBD1. This CDR3 is 14 amino acids long. V gave up 3 bases and J gave up 2 bases; unmatched junction bases: 3. In germline, CDR1 is MDHEN, CDR2 SYDVKM. The CDR3 region is CASSLTGRNTEAFF. The CDR3 DNA follows: TGTGCCAGCAGTTTGACAGGGCGCAACACTGAAGCTTTCTTT.

V is TRBV5-1 and J is TRBJ2-7; TRBD1 matches at 9 bases. V dropped 4 bases and J dropped 5; count of bases not matched to a gene: 7. The CDR3 is 14 amino acids. The germline V gene has CDR1 SGHRS and CDR2 YFSETQ. CDR3 in amino acids: CASSLGTGFHEQYF. Written as DNA, the CDR3 is TGCGCCAGCAGCCTCGGGACAGGGTTCCACGAGCAGTACTTC.

The V and J genes are TRBV6-2 or TRBV6-3 and TRBJ2-7, with D possibly TRBD2 on 5 matching bases. The CDR3 totals 12 residues. The V gene lost 1 base and the J gene lost 10 bases, with 11 bases spanning the gap. From germline, CDR1 is MNHEY and CDR2 SVGEGT. The CDR3 DNA reads TGTGCCAGCAGTTACTACGAGGCGGGCCAGTACTTC. This sequence encodes CASSYYEAGQYF.

The chain links TRBV5-5 to TRBJ2-7, with 10 positions matching TRBD2. This CDR3 has 16 residues. The J segment lost 0 bases and the V segment lost 1 base, leaving 4 bases of the junction unmatched. Germline lookup yields CDR1 SGHKS and CDR2 YYEKEE (reference sequence). CDR3 residues: CASSLSASGSSYEQYF. For the CDR3, the DNA is TGTGCCAGCAGCTTGTCCGCTAGCGGGAGCTCCTACGAGCAGTACTTC.

The V gene is TRBV6-4, the J gene TRBJ1-6, with D possibly matching TRBD1 (6 bases). Between the trimmed V and J ends, which lost 6 bases and 5 bases, there was a span of 11 bases. There are 14 residues in the CDR3. CDR1 MRHNA and CDR2 SNTAGT come from the germline V gene. CDR3 nucleotides: TGTGCCAGCAGAGGGGACACGAATAATTCACCCCTCCACTTT. It specifies CASRGDTNNSPLHF.

CDR3 DNA sequence: TGCGCCAGCAGCTCCTCACAGGGAAACACCATATATTTT. Residues: CASSSSQGNTIYF. The chain recombines TRBV5-1 with TRBJ1-3; the D is unclear. Trimming removed 3 bases from V and 4 bases from J, with 8 bases in between. There are 13 residues in the CDR3. From germline, CDR1 is SGHRS and CDR2 YFSETQ. Together with reference TRBV5-1 and TRBJ1-3, the CDR3 gives the full variable domain: KAGVTQTPRYLIKTRGQQVTLSCSPISGHRSVSWYQQTPGQGLQFLFEYFSETQRNKGNFPGRFSGRQFSNSRSEMNVSTLELGDSALYLCASSSSQGNTIYFGEGSWLTVV.

The V gene is TRBV6-4, the J gene TRBJ2-2, with D perhaps matching TRBD1 (6 bases). The germline gives CDR1 MRHNA, CDR2 SNTAGT. Trimming removed 5 bases from V and 3 bases from J, with 16 bases in between. CDR3 length equals 16 residues. The CDR3 loop is CASSPTDRWDTGELFF. As DNA, the CDR3 is TGTGCCAGCAGTCCCACAGACAGGTGGGACACCGGGGAGCTGTTTTTT.

V usage is TRBV5-1 and J usage is TRBJ1-6; D is ambiguous. CDR3 length: 15 residues. Trimming left V 0 bases short and J 9 bases short, with 13 bases between. Per the germline V gene, CDR1 is SGHRS and CDR2 is YFSETQ. DNA for the CDR3: TGCGCCAGCAGCTTGGGACAAGGTGAGGGTTCACCCCTCCACTTT. This sequence encodes CASSLGQGEGSPLHF.